This TCR beta chain was observed in a study of OX40 agonist ivuxolimab in advanced cancers. This clone was seen a single time. Measured with immunoSEQ multiplex PCR; TCRdb has only the in-frame clones, and not every one. In the table there are 60,000 to 85,000 clones, around 87% of which are singletons. CDR3 length: 15 amino acids. Looked up from germline, CDR1 is SGHNT and CDR2 is YYREEE (reference sequence). Trimming removed 2 bases from V and 3 bases from J; junction bases left unmatched: 3. This specimen was CD4+ or CD8+ T cells sorted from blood, taken in a trial of the OX40 agonist ivuxolimab. The chain joins TRBV5-4 to TRBJ2-5; TRBD2 agrees at 11 bases. The clonotype was recovered from an adult with an advanced solid tumor such as melanoma, head and neck, liver or kidney cancer. The CDR3 loop reads CASSLRGLAEETQYF. CDR3 sequence (DNA): TGTGCCAGCAGCTTAAGGGGACTAGCGGAAGAGACCCAGTACTTC.